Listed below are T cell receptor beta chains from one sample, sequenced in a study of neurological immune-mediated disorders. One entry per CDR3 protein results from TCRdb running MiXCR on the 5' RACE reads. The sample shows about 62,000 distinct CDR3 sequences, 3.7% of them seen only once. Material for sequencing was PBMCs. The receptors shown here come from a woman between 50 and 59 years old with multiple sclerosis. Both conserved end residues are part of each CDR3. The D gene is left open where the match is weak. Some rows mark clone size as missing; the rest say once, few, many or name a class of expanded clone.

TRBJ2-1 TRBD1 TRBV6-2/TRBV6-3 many TGTGCCAGCAGGACCGACGGACAGGGCTACAATGAGCAGTTCTTC CASRTDGQGYNEQFF
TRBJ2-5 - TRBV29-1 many TGCAGCGCTCCGGGGACCGAGACCCAGTACTTC CSAPGTETQYF
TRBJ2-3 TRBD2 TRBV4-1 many TGCGCCAGCAGCGGACAGACTAGCGGGAGGCCAGATACGCAGTATTTT CASSGQTSGRPDTQYF
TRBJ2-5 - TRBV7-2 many TGTGCCAGCTCCCGCGGTATTAGGGAGACCCAGTACTTC CASSRGIRETQYF
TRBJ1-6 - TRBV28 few TGTGCCAGCAGTCCTCCAACAGGGAGGTCCCTCCACTTT CASSPPTGRSLHF
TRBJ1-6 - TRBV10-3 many TGTGCCATCAGTGACCAGGGCAGGAGCTCACCCCTCCACTTT CAISDQGRSSPLHF
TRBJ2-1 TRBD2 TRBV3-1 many TGTGCCAGCAGCCCATTGACTAGCGGGAGGGTAGTCCATGAGCAGTTCTTC CASSPLTSGRVVHEQFF
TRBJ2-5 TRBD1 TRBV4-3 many TGCGCCAGCAGCCAATTAGGGACAGAAGAGACCCAGTACTTC CASSQLGTEETQYF
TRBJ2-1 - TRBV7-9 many TGTGCCAGCAGCCCCCTCGCTAGGAGTCTCGATGAGCAGTTCTTC CASSPLARSLDEQFF
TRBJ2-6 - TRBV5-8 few TGTGCCAGCAGCCCAGCCACTCTCTCTGGGGCCAAAGTCCTGACTTTC CASSPATLSGAKVLTF
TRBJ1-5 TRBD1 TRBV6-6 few TGTGCCAGCATTCAGGGGGAGGGCAATCAGCCCCAGAATTTT CASIQGEGNQPQNF
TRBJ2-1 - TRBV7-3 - TGTGCCAGCAGCTGGTCCGGGGGAGTGCCCTACAATGAGCAGTTCTTC CASSWSGGVPYNEQFF
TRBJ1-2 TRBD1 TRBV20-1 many TGCAGTGCAGCTACCGGGACAGGGTATGGCTACACCTTC CSAATGTGYGYTF
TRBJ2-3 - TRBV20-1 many TGCAGTGCTAGGTCTAGGGACGTTGGAATAAATTTT CSARSRDVGINF
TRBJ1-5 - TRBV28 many TGTGCCAGCGCTTTGGGGGGGCGGCAGCCCCAGCATTTT CASALGGRQPQHF
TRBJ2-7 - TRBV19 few TGTGCCAGTAAGGGCGGATCCTACGAGCAGTACTTC CASKGGSYEQYF
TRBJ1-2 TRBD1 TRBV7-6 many TGTGCCAGCAGCTTAGATCCCCGGACAGGGGTTAACTATGGCTACACCTTC CASSLDPRTGVNYGYTF
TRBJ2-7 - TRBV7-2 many TGTGCCAGCAGCTTAGCGACCGGAAACCCTACCAAGCAGTACTTC CASSLATGNPTKQYF